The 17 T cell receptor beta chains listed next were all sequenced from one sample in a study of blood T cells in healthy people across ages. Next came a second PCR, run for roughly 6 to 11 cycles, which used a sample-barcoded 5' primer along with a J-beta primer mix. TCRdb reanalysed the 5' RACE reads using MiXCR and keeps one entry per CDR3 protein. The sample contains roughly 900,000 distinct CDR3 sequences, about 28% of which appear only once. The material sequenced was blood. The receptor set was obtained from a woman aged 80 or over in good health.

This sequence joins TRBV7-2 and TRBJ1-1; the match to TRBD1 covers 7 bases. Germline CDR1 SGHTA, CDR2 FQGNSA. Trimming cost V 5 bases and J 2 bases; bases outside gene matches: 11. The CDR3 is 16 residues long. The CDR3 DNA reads TGTGCCAGCAGCAAGGGGGCCTCGGTTCGAAACACTGAAGCTTTCTTT. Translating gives CASSKGASVRNTEAFF.

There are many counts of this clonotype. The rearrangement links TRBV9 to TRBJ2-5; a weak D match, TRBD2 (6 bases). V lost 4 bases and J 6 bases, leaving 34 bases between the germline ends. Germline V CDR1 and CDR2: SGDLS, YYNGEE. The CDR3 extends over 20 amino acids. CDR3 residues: CASSPAGPWGPRGLEKTQYF. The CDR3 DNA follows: TGTGCCAGCAGCCCGGCCGGACCATGGGGCCCTAGGGGACTTGAGAAGACCCAGTACTTC.

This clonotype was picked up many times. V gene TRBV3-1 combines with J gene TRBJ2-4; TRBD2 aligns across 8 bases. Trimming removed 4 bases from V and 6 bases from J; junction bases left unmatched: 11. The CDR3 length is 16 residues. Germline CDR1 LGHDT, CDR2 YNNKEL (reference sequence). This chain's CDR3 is CASSRGLAREGNIQYF. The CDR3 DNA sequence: TGTGCCAGCAGCCGCGGACTAGCCCGTGAAGGAAACATTCAGTACTTC.

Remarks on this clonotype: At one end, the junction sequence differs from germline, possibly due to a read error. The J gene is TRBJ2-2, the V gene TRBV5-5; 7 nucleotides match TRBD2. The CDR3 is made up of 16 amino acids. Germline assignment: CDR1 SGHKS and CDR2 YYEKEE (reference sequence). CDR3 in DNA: TGTGCCAGCAGCTTTCGCGGGGGTTCGAACACCGGGGAGCGGTTTTTT. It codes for CASSFRGGSNTGERFF.

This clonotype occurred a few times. Here the CDR3 reads CASSLEGGWMRDTQYF. As DNA, the CDR3 is TGTGCCAGCAGTTTAGAAGGAGGTTGGATGCGAGATACGCAGTATTTT. The chain joins TRBV27 to TRBJ2-3, with TRBD2 as a possible D gene (5 bases). The CDR3 length is 16 residues. Germline lookup yields CDR1 MNHEY and CDR2 SMNVEV (reference sequence). Trimming took 2 bases from V and 5 from J, leaving 17 bases between them.

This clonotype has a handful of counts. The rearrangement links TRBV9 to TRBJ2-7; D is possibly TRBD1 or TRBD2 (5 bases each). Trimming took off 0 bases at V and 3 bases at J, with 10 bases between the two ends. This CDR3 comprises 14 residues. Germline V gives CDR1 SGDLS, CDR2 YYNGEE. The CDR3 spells CASSVDLGDYEQYF. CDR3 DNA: TGTGCCAGCAGCGTAGACTTGGGGGACTACGAGCAGTACTTC.

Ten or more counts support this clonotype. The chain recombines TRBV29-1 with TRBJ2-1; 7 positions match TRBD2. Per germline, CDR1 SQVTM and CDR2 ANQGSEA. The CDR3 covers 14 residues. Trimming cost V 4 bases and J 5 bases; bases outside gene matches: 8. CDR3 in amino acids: CSVGKGLADNEQFF. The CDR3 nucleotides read TGCAGCGTTGGGAAGGGGCTAGCGGACAATGAGCAGTTCTTC.

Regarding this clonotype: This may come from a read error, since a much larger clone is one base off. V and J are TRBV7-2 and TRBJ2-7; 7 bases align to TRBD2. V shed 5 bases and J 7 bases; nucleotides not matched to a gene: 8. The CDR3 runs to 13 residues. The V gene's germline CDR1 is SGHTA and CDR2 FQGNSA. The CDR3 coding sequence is TGTGCCAGCAGCAACTCCGGACTAGGTGAGCAGTACTTC. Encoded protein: CASSNSGLGEQYF.

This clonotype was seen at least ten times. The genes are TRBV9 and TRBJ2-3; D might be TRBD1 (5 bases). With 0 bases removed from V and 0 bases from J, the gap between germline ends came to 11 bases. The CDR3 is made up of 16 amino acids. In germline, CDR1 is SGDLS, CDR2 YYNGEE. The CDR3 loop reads CASSVAWGLSTDTQYF. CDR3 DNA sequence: TGTGCCAGCAGCGTAGCATGGGGCCTTAGCACAGATACGCAGTATTTT.

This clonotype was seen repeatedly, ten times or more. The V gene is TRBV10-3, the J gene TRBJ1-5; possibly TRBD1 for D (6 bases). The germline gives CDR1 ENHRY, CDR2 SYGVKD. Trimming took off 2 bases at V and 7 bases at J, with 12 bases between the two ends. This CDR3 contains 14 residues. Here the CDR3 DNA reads TGTGCCATCAGTGAGGGACAGACGGGGCAGCCCCAGCATTTT. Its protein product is CAISEGQTGQPQHF.

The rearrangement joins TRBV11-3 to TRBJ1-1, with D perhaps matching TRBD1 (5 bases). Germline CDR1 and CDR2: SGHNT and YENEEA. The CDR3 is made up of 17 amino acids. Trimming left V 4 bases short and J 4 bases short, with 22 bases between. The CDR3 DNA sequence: TGTGCCAGCAGCTCCAGATCGGTGGGGCGACCGGGCACTGAAGCTTTCTTT. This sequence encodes CASSSRSVGRPGTEAFF.

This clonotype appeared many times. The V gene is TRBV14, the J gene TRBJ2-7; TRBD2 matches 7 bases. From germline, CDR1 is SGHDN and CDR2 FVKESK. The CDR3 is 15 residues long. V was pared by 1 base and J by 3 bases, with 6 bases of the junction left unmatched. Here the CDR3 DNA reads TGTGCCAGCAGCCAAGTCCCAGGGAGGGGCTACGAGCAGTACTTC. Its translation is CASSQVPGRGYEQYF.

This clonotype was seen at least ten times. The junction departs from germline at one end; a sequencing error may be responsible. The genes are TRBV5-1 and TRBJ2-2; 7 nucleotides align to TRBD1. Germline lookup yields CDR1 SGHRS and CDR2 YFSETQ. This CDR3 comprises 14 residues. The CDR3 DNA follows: TGTGCCAGCAGCTTAGACAGGGACACCGGGGAGCTGTTTTTT. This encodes CASSLDRDTGELFF. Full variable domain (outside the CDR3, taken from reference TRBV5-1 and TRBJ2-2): KAGVTQTPRYLIKTRGQQVTLSCSPISGHRSVSWYQQTPGQGLQFLFEYFSETQRNKGNFPGRFSGRQFSNSRSEMNVSTLELGDSALYLCASSLDRDTGELFFGEGSRLTVL.

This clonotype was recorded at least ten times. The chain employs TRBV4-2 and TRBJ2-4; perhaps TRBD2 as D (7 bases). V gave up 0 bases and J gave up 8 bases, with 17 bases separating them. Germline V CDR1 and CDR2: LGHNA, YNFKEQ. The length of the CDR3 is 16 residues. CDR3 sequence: CASSQEWTRGVDIQYF. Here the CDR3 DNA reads TGTGCCAGCAGCCAAGAGTGGACTAGGGGGGTAGACATTCAGTACTTC.

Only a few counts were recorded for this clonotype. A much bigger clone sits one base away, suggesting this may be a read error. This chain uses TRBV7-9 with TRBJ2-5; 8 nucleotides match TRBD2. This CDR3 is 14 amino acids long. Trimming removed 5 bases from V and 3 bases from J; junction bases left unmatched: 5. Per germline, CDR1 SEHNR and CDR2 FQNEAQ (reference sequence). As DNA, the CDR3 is TGTGCCAGCAGCCCACTAGCGGTAAAAGAGACCCAGTACTTC. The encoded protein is CASSPLAVKETQYF.

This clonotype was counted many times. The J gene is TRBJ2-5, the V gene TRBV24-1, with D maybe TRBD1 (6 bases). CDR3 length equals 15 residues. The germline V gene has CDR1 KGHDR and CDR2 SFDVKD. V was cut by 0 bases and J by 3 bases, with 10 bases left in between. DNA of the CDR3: TGTGCCACCAGTGATTTGCGGCAGGGGAAAGAGACCCAGTACTTC. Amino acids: CATSDLRQGKETQYF.

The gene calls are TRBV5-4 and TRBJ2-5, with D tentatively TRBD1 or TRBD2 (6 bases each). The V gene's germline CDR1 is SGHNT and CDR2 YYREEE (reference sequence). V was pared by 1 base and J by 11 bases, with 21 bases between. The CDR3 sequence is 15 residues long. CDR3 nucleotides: TGTGCCAGCAGCTTGACACCAGGAGGGGGTTCTGAGCAGTACTTC. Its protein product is CASSLTPGGGSEQYF.